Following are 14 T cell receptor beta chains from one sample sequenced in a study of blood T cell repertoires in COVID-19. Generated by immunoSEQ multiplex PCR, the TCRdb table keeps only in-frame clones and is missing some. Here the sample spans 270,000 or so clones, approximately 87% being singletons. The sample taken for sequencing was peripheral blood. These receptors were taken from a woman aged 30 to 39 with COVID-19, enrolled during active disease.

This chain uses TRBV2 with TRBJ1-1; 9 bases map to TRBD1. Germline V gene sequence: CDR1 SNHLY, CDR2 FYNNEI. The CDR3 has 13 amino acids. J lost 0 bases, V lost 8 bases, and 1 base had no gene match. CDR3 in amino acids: CASGQGLNTEAFF. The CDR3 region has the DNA TGTGCCAGCGGACAGGGGTTGAACACTGAAGCTTTCTTT.

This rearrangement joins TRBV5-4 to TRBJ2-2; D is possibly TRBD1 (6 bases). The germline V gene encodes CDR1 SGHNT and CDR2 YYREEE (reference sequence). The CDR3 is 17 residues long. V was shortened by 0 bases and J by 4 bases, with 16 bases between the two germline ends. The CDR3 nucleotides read TGTGCCAGCAGCTTGGGACCGGCAGGGGCGGTCACCGGGGAGCTGTTTTTT. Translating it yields CASSLGPAGAVTGELFF.

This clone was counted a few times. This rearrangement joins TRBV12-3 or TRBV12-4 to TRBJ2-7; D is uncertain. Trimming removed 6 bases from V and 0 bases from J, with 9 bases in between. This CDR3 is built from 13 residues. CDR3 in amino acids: CASSDSSSYEQYF. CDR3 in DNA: TGTGCCAGCAGCGACTCGAGCTCCTACGAGCAGTACTTC.

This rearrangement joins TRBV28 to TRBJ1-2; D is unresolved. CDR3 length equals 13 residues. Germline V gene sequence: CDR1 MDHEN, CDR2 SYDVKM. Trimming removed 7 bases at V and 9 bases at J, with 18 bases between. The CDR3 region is CASTPGGRTSYTF. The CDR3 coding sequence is TGTGCCAGCACCCCGGGAGGGCGTACGAGCTACACCTTC.

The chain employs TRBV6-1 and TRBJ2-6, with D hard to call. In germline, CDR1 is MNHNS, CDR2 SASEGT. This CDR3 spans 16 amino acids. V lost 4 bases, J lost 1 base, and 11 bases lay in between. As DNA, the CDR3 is TGTGCCAGCAGTGGCCTAGTAGAGTCTGGGGCCAACGTCCTGACTTTC. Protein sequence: CASSGLVESGANVLTF.

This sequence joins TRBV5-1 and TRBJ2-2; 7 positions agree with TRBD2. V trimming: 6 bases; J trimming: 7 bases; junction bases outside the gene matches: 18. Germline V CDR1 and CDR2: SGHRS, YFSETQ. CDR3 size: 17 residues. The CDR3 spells CASTPGRGLPGVGELFF. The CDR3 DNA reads TGCGCCAGCACCCCGGGGAGGGGACTTCCGGGGGTCGGGGAGCTGTTTTTT.

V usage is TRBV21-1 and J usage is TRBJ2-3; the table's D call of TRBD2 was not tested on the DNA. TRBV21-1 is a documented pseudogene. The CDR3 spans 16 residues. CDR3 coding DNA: TGTGCCAGCAGCCCTCACGGGTGGGGGGGCACAGATACGCAGTATTTT. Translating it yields CASSPHGWGGTDTQYF.

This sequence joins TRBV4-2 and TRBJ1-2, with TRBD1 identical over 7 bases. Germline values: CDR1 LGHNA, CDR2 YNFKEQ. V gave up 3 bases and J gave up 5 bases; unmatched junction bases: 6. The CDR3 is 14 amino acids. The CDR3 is CASSHLGQAYGYTF. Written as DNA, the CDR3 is TGTGCCAGCAGCCACCTCGGACAGGCGTATGGCTACACCTTC.

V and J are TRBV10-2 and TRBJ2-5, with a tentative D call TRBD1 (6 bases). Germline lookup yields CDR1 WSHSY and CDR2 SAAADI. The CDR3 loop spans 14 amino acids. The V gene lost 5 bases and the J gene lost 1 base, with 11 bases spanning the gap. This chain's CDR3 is CASSPTGPQETQYF. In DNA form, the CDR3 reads TGCGCCAGCAGTCCCACAGGGCCCCAAGAGACCCAGTACTTC.

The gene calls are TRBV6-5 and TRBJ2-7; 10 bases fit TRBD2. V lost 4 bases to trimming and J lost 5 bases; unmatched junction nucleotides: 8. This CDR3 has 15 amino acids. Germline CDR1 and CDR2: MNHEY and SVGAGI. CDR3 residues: CASSWDPSGGDEQYF. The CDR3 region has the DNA TGTGCCAGCAGTTGGGATCCTAGCGGGGGCGACGAGCAGTACTTC.

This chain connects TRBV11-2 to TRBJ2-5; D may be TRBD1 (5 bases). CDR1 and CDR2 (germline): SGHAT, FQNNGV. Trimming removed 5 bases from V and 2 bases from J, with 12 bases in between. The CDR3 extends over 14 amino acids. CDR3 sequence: CASSAGHAQETQYF. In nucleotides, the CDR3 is TGTGCCAGCAGCGCAGGACATGCACAAGAGACCCAGTACTTC.

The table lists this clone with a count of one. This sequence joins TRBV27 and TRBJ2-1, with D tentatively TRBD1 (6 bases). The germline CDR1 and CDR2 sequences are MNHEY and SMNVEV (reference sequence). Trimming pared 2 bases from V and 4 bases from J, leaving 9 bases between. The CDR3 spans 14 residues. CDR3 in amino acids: CASSLGTNYNEQFF. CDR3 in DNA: TGTGCCAGCAGTTTAGGGACAAATTACAATGAGCAGTTCTTC.

The CDR3 region has the DNA TGTGCCAGCAGTTTTCGCGGGGGCTACACCTTC. Amino acid sequence: CASSFRGGYTF. The chain recombines TRBV6-2 or TRBV6-3 with TRBJ1-2; no clear D. V was pared by 4 bases and J by 8 bases, with 8 bases between. Germline V lookup: CDR1 MNHEY, CDR2 SVGEGT. The CDR3 totals 11 residues.

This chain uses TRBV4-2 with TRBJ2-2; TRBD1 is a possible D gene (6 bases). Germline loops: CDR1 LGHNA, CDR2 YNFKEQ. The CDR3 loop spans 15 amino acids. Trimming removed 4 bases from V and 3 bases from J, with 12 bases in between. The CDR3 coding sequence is TGTGCCAGCAGCCCTCAGGCAGGGGACACCGGGGAGCTGTTTTTT. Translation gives CASSPQAGDTGELFF.